This passage covers 3 T cell receptor beta chains from one sample sequenced in a study of memory CD4+ T cells and cytomegalovirus serostatus. Produced via immunoSEQ multiplex PCR; TCRdb's table is partial and in-frame only. Of 45,000 to 55,000 clones in the sample, around 78% were seen once. The sort gate was single viable CD3+CD4+CD8-CD45RO+ cells for memory CD4+ T cells. Sequencing used memory CD4+ T cells from blood. The receptor set was obtained from an adult in good health and CMV-seronegative.

This clone was recorded only once. This rearrangement joins TRBV29-1 to TRBJ1-5, with TRBD1 identical over 12 bases. The CDR3 is 18 residues long. CDR1 SQVTM and CDR2 ANQGSEA come from the germline V gene. V shed 6 bases, J shed 5 bases, and the junction held 17 bases outside the gene matches. CDR3 loop: CSVLGGTGGAGTDQPQHF. The CDR3 DNA reads as TGCAGCGTCCTAGGGGGGACAGGGGGCGCCGGGACAGATCAGCCCCAGCATTTT.

The chain couples TRBV5-1 to TRBJ1-4; the match to TRBD1 covers 9 bases. Trimming took 4 bases from V and 4 from J; bases not matched to a gene: 2. This CDR3 has 14 amino acids. Germline V gene data show CDR1 as SGHRS and CDR2 as YFSETQ. CDR3 protein: CASSLTGGNEKLFF. As DNA, the CDR3 is TGCGCCAGCAGCCTGACAGGGGGTAATGAAAAACTGTTTTTT. Looking up the rest from reference TRBV5-1 and TRBJ1-4 gives the full variable domain: KAGVTQTPRYLIKTRGQQVTLSCSPISGHRSVSWYQQTPGQGLQFLFEYFSETQRNKGNFPGRFSGRQFSNSRSEMNVSTLELGDSALYLCASSLTGGNEKLFFGSGTQLSVL.

V is TRBV29-1 and J is TRBJ1-1; 7 bases are shared with TRBD1. CDR1 is SQVTM and CDR2 is ANQGSEA in the germline V gene. The CDR3 sequence is 13 residues long. The trim removed 6 bases at V and 5 bases at J, leaving 9 bases unmatched. CDR3 DNA sequence: TGCAGCGTAGCAGGGGGGCTGGGGACTGAAGCTTTCTTT. This codes for CSVAGGLGTEAFF.